This T cell receptor (beta chain) came from a study of early T cells in non-severe SARS-CoV-2 infection. TCRdb itself ran the 5' RACE reads through MiXCR, one entry per CDR3 protein. This table has about 97,000 distinct CDR3 sequences, around 13% appearing once. Per the germline V gene, CDR1 is LGHNA and CDR2 is YNFKEQ. Losses at the gene ends were 6 bases for V and 6 bases for J; bases not matched to a gene: 11. The CDR3 is 15 residues long. The sequence came from an adult who was a healthcare worker with PCR-confirmed SARS-CoV-2 infection or an uninfected control (not recorded which). The chain carries TRBV4-2 and TRBJ2-1; TRBD1 matches at 7 bases. Sequencing was done on a sample of whole blood. The CDR3 nucleotides are TGTGCCAGCAGGGGAAGGACAGGCCTGAGCAATGAGCAGTTCTTC. Protein product: CASRGRTGLSNEQFF.